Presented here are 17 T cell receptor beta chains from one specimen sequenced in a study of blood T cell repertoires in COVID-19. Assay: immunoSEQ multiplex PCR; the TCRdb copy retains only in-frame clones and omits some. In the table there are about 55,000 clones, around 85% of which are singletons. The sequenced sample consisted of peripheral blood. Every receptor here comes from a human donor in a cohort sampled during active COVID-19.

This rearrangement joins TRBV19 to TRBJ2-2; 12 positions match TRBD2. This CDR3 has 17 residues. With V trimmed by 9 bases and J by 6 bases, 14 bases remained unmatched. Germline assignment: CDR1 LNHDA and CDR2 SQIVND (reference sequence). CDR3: CASRTPLGTSGSGELFF. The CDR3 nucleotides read TGTGCCAGCCGAACTCCCTTAGGGACTAGCGGGTCCGGGGAGCTGTTTTTT.

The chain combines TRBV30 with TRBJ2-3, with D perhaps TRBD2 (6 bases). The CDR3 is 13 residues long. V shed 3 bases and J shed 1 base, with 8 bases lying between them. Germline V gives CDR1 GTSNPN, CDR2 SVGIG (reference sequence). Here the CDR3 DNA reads TGTGCCTGGAGGGAGCGGGGCACAGATACGCAGTATTTT. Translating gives CAWRERGTDTQYF. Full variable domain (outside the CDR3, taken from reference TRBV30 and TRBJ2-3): SQTIHQWPATLVQPVGSPLSLECTVEGTSNPNLYWYRQAAGRGLQLLFYSVGIGQISSEVPQNLSASRPQDRQFILSSKKLLLSDSGFYLCAWRERGTDTQYFGPGTRLTVL.

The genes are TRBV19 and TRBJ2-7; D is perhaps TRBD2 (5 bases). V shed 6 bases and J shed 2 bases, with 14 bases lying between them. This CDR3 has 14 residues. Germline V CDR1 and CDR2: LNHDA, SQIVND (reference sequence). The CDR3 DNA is TGTGCCAGTAGACTCTCCACCGGGACCTACGAGCAGTACTTC. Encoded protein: CASRLSTGTYEQYF.

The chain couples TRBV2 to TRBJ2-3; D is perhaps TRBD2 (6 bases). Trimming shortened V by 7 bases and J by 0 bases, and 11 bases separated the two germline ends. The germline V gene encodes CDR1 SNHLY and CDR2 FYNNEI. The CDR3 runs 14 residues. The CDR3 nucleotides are TGTGCCAGCAACACCGGGACTAGCACAGATACGCAGTATTTT. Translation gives CASNTGTSTDTQYF.

DNA of the CDR3: TGTGCCAGCAGCCCAAGCTGGACTGAAGCTTTCTTT. Translating gives CASSPSWTEAFF. The chain is built from TRBV12-3 or TRBV12-4 and TRBJ1-1; D gene unclear. The CDR3 is made up of 12 amino acids. Trimming removed 6 bases at V and 5 bases at J, with 10 bases between.

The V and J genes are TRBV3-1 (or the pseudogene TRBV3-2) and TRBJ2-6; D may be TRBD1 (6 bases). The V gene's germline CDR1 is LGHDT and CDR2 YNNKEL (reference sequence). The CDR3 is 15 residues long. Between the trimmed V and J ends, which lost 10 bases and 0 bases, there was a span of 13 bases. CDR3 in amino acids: CATATGHSGANVLTF. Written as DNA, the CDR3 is TGTGCCACCGCCACAGGGCACTCTGGGGCCAACGTCCTGACTTTC.

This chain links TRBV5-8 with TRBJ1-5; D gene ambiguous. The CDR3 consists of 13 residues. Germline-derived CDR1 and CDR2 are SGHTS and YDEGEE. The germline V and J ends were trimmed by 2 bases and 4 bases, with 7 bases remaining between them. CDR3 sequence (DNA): TGTGCCAGCAGCTTAACTCCAAATCAGCCCCAGCATTTT. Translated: CASSLTPNQPQHF.

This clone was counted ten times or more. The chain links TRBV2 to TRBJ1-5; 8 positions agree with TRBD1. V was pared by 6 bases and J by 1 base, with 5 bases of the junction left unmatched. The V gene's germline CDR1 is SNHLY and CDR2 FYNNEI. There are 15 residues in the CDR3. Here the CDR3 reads CASRDREGSNQPQHF. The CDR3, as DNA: TGTGCCAGCAGGGACAGGGAGGGGAGCAATCAGCCCCAGCATTTT.

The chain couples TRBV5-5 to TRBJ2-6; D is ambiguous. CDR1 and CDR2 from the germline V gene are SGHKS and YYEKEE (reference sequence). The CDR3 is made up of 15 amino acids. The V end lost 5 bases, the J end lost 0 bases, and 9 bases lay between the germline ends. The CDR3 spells CASRSRDSGANVLTF. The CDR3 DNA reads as TGTGCCAGCAGGTCACGCGACTCTGGGGCCAACGTCCTGACTTTC.

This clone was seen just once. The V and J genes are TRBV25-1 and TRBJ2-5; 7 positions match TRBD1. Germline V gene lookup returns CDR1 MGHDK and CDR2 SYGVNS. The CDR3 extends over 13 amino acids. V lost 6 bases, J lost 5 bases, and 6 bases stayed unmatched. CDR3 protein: CASRKDRVETQYF. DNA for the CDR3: TGTGCCAGCAGAAAAGACAGGGTTGAGACCCAGTACTTC.

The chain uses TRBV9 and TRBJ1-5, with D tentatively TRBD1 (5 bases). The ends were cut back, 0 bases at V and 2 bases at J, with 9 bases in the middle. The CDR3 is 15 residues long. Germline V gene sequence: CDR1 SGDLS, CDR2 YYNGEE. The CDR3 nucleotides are TGTGCCAGCAGCGTAGGGGGGGGTGGCAATCAGCCCCAGCATTTT. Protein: CASSVGGGGNQPQHF.

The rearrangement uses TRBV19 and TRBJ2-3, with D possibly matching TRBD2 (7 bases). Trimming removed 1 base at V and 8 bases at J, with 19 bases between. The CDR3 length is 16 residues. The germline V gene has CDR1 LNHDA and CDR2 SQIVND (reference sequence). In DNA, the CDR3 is TGTGCCAGTAGTATAGCCTTCGACGAGGGAGGGGGTACGCAGTATTTT. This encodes CASSIAFDEGGGTQYF. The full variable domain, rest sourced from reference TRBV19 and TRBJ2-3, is DGGITQSPKYLFRKEGQNVTLSCEQNLNHDAMYWYRQDPGQGLRLIYYSQIVNDFQKGDIAEGYSVSREKKESFPLTVTSAQKNPTAFYLCASSIAFDEGGGTQYFGPGTRLTVL.

CDR3 amino acids: CASLSGANVLTF. The CDR3 coding sequence is TGTGCCAGCCTCTCTGGGGCCAACGTCCTGACTTTC. The chain employs TRBV27 and TRBJ2-6; D is ambiguous. Germline V gene lookup returns CDR1 MNHEY and CDR2 SMNVEV (reference sequence). V was trimmed by 8 bases and J by 0 bases, leaving 2 bases between them. The CDR3 loop spans 12 amino acids.

CDR3 DNA: TGTGCCAGCAGCCTGGGACAGGGGGCCTACAATGAGCAGTTCTTC. It encodes CASSLGQGAYNEQFF. The J gene is TRBJ2-1, the V gene TRBV7-3; 11 bases match TRBD1. Germline V gene data show CDR1 as SGHTA and CDR2 as FQGTGA. The CDR3 has 15 residues. The ends lost 5 bases at V and 2 bases at J; junction bases unmatched: 2.

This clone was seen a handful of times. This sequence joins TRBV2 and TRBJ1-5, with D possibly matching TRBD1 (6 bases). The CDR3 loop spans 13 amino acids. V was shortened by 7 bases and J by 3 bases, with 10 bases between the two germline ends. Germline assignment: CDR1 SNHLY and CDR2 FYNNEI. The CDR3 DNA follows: TGTGCCAGCACTAACAGGGCCAATCAGCCCCAGCATTTT. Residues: CASTNRANQPQHF. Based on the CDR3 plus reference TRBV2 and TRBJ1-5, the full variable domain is EPEVTQTPSHQVTQMGQEVILRCVPISNHLYFYWYRQILGQKVEFLVSFYNNEISEKSEIFDDQFSVERPDGSNFTLKIRSTKLEDSAMYFCASTNRANQPQHFGDGTRLSIL.

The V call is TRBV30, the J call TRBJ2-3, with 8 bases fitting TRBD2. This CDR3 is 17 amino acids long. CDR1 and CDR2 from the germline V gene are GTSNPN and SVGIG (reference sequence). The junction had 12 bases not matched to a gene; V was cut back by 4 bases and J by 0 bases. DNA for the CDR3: TGTGCCTGGAATTCAGCGGGAGAATCATCTAGCACAGATACGCAGTATTTT. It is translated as CAWNSAGESSSTDTQYF.

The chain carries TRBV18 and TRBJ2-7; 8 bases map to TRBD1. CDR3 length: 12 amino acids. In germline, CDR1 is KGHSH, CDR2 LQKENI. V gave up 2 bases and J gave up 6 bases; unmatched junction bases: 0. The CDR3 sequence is CASSPGTGEQYF. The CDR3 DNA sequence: TGTGCCAGCTCACCAGGGACAGGCGAGCAGTACTTC.